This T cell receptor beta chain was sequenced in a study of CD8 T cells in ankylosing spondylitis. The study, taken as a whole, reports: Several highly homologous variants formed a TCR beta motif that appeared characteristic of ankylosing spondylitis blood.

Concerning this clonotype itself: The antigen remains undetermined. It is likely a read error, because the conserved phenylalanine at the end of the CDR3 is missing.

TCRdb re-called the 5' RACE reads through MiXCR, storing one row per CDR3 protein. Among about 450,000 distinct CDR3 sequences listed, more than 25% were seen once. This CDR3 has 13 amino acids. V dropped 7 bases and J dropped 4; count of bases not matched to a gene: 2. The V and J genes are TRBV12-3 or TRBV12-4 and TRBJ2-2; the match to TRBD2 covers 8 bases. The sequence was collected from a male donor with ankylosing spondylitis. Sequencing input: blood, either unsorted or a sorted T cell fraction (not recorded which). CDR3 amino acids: CASIRGGTGELFL. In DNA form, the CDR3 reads TGTGCCAGCATCCGGGGGGGCACCGGGGAGCTGTTTCTT.